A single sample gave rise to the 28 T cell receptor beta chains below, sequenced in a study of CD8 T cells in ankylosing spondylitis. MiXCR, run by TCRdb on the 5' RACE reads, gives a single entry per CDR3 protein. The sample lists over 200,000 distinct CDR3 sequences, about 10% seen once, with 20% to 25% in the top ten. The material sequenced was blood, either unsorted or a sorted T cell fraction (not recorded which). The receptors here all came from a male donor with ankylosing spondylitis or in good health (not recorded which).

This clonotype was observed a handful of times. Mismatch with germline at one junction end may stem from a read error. As DNA, the CDR3 is TGCGCCAGCAGTTGGGGACAGACTAACTACCCCTTC. Its protein product is CASSWGQTNYPF. This chain uses TRBV5-1 with TRBJ1-2; 7 positions agree with TRBD1. The CDR3 runs to 12 residues. The germline CDR1 and CDR2 sequences are SGHRS and YFSETQ.

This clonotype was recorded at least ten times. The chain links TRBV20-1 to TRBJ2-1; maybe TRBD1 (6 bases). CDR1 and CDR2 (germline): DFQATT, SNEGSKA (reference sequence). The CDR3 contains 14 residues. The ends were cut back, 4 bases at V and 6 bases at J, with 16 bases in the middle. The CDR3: CSAISPGVGNEQFF. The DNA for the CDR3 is TGCAGTGCTATCTCGCCAGGGGTAGGCAATGAGCAGTTCTTC.

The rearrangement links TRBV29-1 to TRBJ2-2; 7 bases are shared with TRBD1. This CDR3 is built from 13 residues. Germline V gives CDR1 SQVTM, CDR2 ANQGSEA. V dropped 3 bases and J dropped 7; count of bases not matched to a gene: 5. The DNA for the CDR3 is TGCAGCGTTGATCCAGGGGGAGTCGGGGAGCTGTTTTTT. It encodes CSVDPGGVGELFF.

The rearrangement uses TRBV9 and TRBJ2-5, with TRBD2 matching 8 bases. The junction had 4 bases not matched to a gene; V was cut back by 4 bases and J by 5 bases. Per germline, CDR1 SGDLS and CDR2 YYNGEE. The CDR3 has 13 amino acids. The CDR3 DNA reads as TGTGCCAGCAGCATCGGGACTAGTGAGACCCAGTACTTC. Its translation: CASSIGTSETQYF.

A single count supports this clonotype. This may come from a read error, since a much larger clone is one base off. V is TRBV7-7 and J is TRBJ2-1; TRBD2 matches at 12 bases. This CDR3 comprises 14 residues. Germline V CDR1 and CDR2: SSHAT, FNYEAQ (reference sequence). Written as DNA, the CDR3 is TGTGCTAGCAGCTACGGGACTAGCGGGCATAAGCAGTTCTTC. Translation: CASSYGTSGHKQFF.

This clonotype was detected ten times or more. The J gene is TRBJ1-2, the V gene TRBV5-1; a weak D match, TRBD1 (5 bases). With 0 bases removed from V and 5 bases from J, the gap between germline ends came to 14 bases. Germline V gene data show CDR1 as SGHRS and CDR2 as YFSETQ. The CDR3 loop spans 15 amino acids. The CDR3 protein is CASSLDRQTVYGYTF. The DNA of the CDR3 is TGCGCCAGCAGCTTGGATCGACAGACTGTTTATGGCTACACCTTC.

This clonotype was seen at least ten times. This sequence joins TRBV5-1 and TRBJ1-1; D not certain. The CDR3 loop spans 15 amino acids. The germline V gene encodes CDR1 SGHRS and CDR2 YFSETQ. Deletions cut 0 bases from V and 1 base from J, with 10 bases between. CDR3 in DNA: TGCGCCAGCAGCTTGGATGGGTTCGGGAACACTGAAGCTTTCTTT. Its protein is CASSLDGFGNTEAFF.

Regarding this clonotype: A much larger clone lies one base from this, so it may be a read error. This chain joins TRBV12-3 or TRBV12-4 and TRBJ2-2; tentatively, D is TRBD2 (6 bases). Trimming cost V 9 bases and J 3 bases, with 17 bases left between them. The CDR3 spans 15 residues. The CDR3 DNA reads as TGTGCCAGGAGCCGGGAGCGGGCGGACACCGGGGAGCTGTTTTTT. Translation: CARSRERADTGELFF.

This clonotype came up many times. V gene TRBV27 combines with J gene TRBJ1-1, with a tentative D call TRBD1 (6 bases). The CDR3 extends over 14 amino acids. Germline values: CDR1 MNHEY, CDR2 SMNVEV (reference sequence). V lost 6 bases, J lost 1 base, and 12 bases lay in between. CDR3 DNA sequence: TGTGCCAGCAGCGCGGGGGGGCGGAACACTGAAGCTTTCTTT. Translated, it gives CASSAGGRNTEAFF.

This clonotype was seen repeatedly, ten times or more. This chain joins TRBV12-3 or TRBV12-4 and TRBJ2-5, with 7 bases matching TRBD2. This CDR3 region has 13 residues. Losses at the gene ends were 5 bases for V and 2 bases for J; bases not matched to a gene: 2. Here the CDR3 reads CASSRLAQETQYF. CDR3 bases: TGTGCCAGCAGTAGACTAGCACAAGAGACCCAGTACTTC.

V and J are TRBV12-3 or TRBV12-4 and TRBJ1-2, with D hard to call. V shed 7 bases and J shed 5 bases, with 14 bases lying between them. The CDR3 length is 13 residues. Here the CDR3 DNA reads TGTGCCAGCACTCTGGGTGGAATGTATGGCTACACCTTC. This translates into CASTLGGMYGYTF.

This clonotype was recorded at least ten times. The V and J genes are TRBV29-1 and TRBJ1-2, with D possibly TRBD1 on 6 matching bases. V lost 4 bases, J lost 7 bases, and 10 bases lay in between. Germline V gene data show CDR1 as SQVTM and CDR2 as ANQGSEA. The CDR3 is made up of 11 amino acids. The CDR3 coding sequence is TGCAGCGTTGGGGGACAAGGTGGCTACACCTTC. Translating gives CSVGGQGGYTF.

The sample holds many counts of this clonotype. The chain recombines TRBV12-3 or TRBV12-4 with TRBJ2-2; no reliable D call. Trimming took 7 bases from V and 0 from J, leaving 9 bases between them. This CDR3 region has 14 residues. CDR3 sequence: CASISNANTGELFF. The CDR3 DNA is TGTGCCAGCATTAGTAACGCGAACACCGGGGAGCTGTTTTTT.

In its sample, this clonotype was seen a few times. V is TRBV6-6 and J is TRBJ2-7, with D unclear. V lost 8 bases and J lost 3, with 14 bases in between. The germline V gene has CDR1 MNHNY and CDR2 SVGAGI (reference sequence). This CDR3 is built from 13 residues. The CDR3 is CASLSTTNYEQYF. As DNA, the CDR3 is TGTGCCAGCCTTTCAACCACAAACTACGAGCAGTACTTC.

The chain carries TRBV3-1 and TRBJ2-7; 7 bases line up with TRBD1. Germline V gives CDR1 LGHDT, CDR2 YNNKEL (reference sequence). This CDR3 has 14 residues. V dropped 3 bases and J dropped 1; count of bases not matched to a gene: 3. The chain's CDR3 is CASSQDRFSYEQYF. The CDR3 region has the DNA TGTGCCAGCAGCCAGGACAGGTTTTCCTACGAGCAGTACTTC.

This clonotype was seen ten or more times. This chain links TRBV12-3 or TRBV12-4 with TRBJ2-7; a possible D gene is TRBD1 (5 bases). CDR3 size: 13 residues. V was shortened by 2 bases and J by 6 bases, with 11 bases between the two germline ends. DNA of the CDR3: TGTGCCAGCAGTTTATTTCAGGGTAGCGAGCAGTACTTC. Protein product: CASSLFQGSEQYF.

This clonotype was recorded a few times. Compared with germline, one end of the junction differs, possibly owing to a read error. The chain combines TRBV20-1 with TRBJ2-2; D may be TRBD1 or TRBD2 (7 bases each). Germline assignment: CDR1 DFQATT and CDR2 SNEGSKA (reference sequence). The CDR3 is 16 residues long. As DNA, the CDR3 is TGCTGTGCTAGAGATCCAGGGCAGGGGGGGGCCGGGGAGCTGTTTTTT. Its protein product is CCARDPGQGGAGELFF.

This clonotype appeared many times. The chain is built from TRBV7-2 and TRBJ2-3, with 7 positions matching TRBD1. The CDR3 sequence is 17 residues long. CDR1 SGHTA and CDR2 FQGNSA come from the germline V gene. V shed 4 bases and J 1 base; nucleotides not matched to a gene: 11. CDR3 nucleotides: TGTGCCAGCAGCTCCGCGATAGGGGGCGGCGGCACAGATACGCAGTATTTT. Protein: CASSSAIGGGGTDTQYF.

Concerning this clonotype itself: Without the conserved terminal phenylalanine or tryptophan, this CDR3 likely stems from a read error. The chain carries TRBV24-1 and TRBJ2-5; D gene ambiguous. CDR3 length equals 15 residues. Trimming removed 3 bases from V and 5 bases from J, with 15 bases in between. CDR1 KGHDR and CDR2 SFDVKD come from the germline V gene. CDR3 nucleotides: TGTGCCACCAGTGATCCGGACGGAAGTCATGAGACCCAGTACTCC. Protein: CATSDPDGSHETQYS.

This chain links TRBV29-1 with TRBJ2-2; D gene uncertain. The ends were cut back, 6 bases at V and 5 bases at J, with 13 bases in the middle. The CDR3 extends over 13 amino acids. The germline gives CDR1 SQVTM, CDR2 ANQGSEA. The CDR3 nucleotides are TGCAGCGTGGATACCTCTTATACCGGGGAGCTGTTTTTT. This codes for CSVDTSYTGELFF.

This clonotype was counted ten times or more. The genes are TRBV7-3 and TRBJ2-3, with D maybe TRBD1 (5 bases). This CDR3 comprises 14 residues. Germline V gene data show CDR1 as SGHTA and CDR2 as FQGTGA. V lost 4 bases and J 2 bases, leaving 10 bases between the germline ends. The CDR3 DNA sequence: TGTGCCAGCAGCTCGAAGACAGTCACAGATACGCAGTATTTT. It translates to CASSSKTVTDTQYF.

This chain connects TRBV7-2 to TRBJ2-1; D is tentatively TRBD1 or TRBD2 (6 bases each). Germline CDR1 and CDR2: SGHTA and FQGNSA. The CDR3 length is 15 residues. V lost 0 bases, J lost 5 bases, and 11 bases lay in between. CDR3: CASSLAGGGNNEQFF. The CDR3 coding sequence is TGTGCCAGCAGCTTAGCCGGGGGCGGAAACAATGAGCAGTTCTTC.

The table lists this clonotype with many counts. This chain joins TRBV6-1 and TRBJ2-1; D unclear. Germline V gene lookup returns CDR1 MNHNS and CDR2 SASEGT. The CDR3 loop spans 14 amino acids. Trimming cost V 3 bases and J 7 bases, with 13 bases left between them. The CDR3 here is CASSDSGSHNEQFF. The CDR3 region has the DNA TGTGCCAGCAGTGATTCGGGCAGCCATAATGAGCAGTTCTTC.

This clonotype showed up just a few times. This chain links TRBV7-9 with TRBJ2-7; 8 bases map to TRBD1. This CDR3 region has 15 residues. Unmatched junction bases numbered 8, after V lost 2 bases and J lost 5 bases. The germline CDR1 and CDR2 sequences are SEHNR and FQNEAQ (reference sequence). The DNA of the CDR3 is TGTGCCAGCAGCTTAAAGGGGACAGGTCGTCACGAGCAGTACTTC. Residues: CASSLKGTGRHEQYF.

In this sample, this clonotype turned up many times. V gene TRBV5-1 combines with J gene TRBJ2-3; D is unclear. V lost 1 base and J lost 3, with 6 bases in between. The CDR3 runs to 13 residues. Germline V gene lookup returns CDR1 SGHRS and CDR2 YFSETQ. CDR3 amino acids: CASSLYGTDTQYF. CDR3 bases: TGCGCCAGCAGCTTGTACGGAACAGATACGCAGTATTTT.

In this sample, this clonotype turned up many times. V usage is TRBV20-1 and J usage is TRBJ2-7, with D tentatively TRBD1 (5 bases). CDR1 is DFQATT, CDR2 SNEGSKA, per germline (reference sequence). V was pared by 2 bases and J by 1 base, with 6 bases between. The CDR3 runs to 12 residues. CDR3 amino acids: CSARRGSYEQYF. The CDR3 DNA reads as TGCAGTGCTAGAAGGGGATCCTACGAGCAGTACTTC.

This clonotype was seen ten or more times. DNA of the CDR3: TGTGCCAGCAGCTTCGGGACAGGACCTTACGAGCAGTACTTC. Its translation is CASSFGTGPYEQYF. The V call is TRBV5-6, the J call TRBJ2-7; 8 nucleotides agree with TRBD1. This CDR3 has 14 residues. J lost 4 bases, V lost 2 bases, and 5 bases had no gene match. Germline CDR1 and CDR2: SGHDT and YYEEEE.

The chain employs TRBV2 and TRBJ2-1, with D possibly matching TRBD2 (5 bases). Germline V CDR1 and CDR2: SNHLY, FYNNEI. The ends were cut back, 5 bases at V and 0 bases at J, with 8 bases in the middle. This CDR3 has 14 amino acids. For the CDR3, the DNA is TGTGCCAGCAGTAATAGCGTCTCCTACAATGAGCAGTTCTTC. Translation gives CASSNSVSYNEQFF.